This TCR beta chain was sequenced for a study of cytomegalovirus exposure and HLA in healthy donors. Vbeta (60) and Jbeta (13) primers were used in the PCR. The protocol was immunoSEQ multiplex PCR, while the TCRdb copy is restricted to in-frame clones and leaves out a portion. The table lists 120,000 to 150,000 clones, 70% to 85% of them singletons, with around 2.4% in the top ten. On this clone: What it recognizes is unknown.

CDR3 length equals 15 residues. Broader study findings: In a later analysis, most CMV-associated TCR beta chains appeared HLA-restricted. There were some V segments, including TRBV6-2 and TRBV6-3, excluded as indistinguishable. Presence/absence analyses took donor sequencing depth as roughly uniform. Per a prior analysis, the majority of TCR beta V segments were productive roughly 90% or roughly 30% of the time.

The J gene is TRBJ1-2, the V gene TRBV21-1; TRBD1 was called by the table and not checked on the DNA. TRBV21-1 is tagged as a pseudogene. The sample was PBMCs. The origin of this receptor is a male donor in good health and CMV-seronegative. CDR3 protein: CASSKQTEKAYGYTF. The CDR3 coding sequence is TGTGCCAGCAGCAAACAAACAGAAAAGGCCTATGGCTACACCTTC.